Included here is one T cell receptor beta chain sequence, with context. Sequencing used immunoSEQ multiplex PCR; TCRdb keeps in-frame clones, though not all of them. Of 300,000 to 450,000 clones in the sample, around nine tenths were seen once. This sample is drawn from a study of blood T cell repertoires in COVID-19. V shed 8 bases, J shed 4 bases, and the junction held 11 bases outside the gene matches. CDR3 length equals 15 residues. Looked up from germline, CDR1 is SGHAT and CDR2 is FQNNGV. The rearrangement uses TRBV11-2 and TRBJ2-3, with 8 bases matching TRBD2. This TCR came from a woman between 25 and 40 years old who had been exposed to COVID-19. The source material was PBMCs or T cells enriched from blood (not recorded which). The CDR3 loop is CASRTLREGPDTQYF. The CDR3 nucleotides read TGTGCCAGCCGCACTCTCCGGGAGGGCCCAGATACGCAGTATTTT. The complete variable domain, with remaining parts taken from reference TRBV11-2 and TRBJ2-3, reads EAGVAQSPRYKIIEKRQSVAFWCNPISGHATLYWYQQILGQGPKLLIQFQNNGVVDDSQLPKDRFSAERLKGVDSTLKIQPAKLEDSAVYLCASRTLREGPDTQYFGPGTRLTVL.